This T cell receptor (beta chain) was captured by sequencing in a study of T cells in Graves' hyperthyroidism and ophthalmopathy. The PBMCs had their origin in 10 ml of fresh peripheral blood. What was amplified from RNA transcripts were TCR beta CDR3 regions. A first-round RT-PCR of the TCR CDR3 used the HTBI primer set. TCRdb re-derived calls from the multiplex PCR reads in MiXCR, one entry per CDR3 protein. The sample yields under 450,000 distinct CDR3 sequences, about 17% seen once. This clonotype showed up many times. In germline, CDR1 is SQVTM, CDR2 ANQGSEA. V was shortened by 6 bases and J by 1 base, with 10 bases between the two germline ends. This CDR3 is 12 amino acids long.

Sequenced material: blood. This chain joins TRBV29-1 and TRBJ2-7; D is possibly TRBD2 (5 bases). This receptor was identified in a woman in her twenties or thirties with Graves' hyperthyroidism that later progressed to Graves' ophthalmopathy. CDR3 in DNA: TGCAGCGTAAGGACTGGTTCCTACGAGCAGTACTTC. Amino acid sequence: CSVRTGSYEQYF.